This TCR beta chain was documented in a study of blood T cell repertoires in COVID-19. Study-wide context: The samples span acute and convalescent COVID-19 from the United States, Italy and Spain. From T cells, B-cell-depleted T cells, or PBMCs came the material, which was cDNA or gDNA.

Under the authors' procedure: From reference gene primer amplification, estimates of nucleated cell counts were derived. Measured with immunoSEQ multiplex PCR; TCRdb has only the in-frame clones, and not every one. That table is the source of V, J and clone size, and D and trimming were worked out from the DNA. The data hold fewer than 300,000 clones, with around 78% observed a single time. CDR3 length equals 17 residues. Per the germline V gene, CDR1 is SGHDT and CDR2 is YYEEEE. Trimming at V came to 1 base and at J to 9 bases, leaving 13 bases not matched to a gene. The rearrangement uses TRBV5-6 and TRBJ2-1; 10 bases are a match to TRBD1. The receptor was derived from a woman between 70 and 85 years old with active or convalescent COVID-19. The sequencing sample was made of peripheral blood. The CDR3 DNA is TGTGCCAGCAGCTTGAGCCTCCCGGGACAGGGGACTCTTGAGCAGTTCTTC. It is translated as CASSLSLPGQGTLEQFF. Looking up the rest from reference TRBV5-6 and TRBJ2-1 gives the full variable domain: DAGVTQSPTHLIKTRGQQVTLRCSPKSGHDTVSWYQQALGQGPQFIFQYYEEEERQRGNFPDRFSGHQFPNYSSELNVNALLLGDSALYLCASSLSLPGQGTLEQFFGPGTRLTVL.